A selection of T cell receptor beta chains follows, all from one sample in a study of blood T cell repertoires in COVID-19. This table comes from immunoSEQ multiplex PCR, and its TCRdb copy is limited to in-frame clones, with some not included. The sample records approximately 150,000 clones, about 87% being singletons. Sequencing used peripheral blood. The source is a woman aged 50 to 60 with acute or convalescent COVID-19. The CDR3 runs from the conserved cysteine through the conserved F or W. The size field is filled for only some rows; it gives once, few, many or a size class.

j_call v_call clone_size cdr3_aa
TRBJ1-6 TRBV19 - CASSTGQGNSPLHF
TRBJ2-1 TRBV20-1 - CSASRDNEQFF
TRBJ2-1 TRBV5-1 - CASSFRDKSYNEQFF
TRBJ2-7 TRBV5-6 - CASSARLGAYEQYF
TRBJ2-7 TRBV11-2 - CASSLEAGSPYEQYF
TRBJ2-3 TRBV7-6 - CASSPGLAGEKYTDTQYF
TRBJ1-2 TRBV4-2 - CASSQDRTNYGYTF
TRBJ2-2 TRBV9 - CASSAPGQGGTGELFF
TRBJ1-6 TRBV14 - CASSHFKAGSPLHF
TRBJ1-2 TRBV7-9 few CASSPGQGAALGGYTF
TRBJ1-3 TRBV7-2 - CASSSKSGNTIYF
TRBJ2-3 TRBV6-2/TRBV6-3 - CASSYWVGADTQYF
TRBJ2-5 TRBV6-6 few CASTNRLAGEETQYF
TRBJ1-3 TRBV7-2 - CASSLAMDSSGNTIYF
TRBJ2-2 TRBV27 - CASSLSYFVGELFF
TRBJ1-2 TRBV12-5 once CASGLGQGFSGYTF
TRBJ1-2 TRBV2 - CASSGLTNYGYTF
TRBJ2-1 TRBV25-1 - CASGRDYGEQFF
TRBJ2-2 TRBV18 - CASSPPGAVNTGELFF
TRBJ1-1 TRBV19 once CASSADRGGTEAFF
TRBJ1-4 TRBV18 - CASSPGVATNEKLFF
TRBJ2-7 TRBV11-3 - CASQQGMQQYF
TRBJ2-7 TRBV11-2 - CASSPGQLSYEQYF
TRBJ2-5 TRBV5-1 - CASSLGWGPQETQYF
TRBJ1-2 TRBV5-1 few CASWPGEGNYGYTF
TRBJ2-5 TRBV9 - CASSVGAKPGETQYF
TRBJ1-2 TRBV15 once CATSFRDTAYGYTF
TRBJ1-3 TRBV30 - CAWSYSSGNTIYF
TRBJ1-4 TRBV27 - CASSFGQGNEKLFF
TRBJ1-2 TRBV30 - CAWSGTAYGYTF
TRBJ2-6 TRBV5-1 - CASSLVAGTAGANVLTF
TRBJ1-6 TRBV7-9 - CASSPQRRADSPLHF
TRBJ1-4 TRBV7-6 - CASSSRQGGEKLFF
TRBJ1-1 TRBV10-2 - CASSESTPYTEAFF
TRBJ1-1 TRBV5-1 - CASSRDSLNTEAFF
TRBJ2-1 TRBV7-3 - CASSLTVAGGLNEQFF
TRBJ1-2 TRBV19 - CASSMTGPYGYTF
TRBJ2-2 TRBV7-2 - CASSSQMARNTGELFF
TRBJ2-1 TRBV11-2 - CASRPPGLAFEQFF
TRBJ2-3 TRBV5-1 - CASRNSGALGDTQYF
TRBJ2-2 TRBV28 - CASRGGILTGELFF
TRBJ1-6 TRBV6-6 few CASSYEPGQNSPLHF
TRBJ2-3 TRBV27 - CASRGAGAGDTQYF
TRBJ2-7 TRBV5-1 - CASSLRSGDLREGQYF
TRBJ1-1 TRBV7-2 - CASSLPWGALSTEAFF
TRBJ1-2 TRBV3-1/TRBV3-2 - CASSPPGQRGYTF
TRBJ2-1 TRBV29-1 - CSVDLAGSYNEQFF
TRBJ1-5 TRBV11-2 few CASSVGLNSNQPQHF
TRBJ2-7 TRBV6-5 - CASSPSFAGSEQYF
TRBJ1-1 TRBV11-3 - CASSLAPLNEAFF
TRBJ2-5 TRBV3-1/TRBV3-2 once CASSQLGREETQYF
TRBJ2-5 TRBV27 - CASSLSSGRRETQYF